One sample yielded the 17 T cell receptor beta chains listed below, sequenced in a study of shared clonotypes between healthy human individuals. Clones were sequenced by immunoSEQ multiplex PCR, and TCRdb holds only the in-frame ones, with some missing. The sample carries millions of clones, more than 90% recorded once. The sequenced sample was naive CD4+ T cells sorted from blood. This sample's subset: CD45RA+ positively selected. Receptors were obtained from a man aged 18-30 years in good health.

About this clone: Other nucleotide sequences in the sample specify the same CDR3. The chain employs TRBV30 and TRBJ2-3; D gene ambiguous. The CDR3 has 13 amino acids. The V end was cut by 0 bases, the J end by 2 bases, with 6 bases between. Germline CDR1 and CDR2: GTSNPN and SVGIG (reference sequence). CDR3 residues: CAWSVGLTDTQYF. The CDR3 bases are TGTGCCTGGAGTGTCGGTCTCACAGATACGCAGTATTTT.

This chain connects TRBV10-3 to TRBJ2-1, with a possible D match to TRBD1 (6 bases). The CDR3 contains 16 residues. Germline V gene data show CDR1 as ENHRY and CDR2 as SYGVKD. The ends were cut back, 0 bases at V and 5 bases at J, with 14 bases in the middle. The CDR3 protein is CAISESGAHWDNEQFF. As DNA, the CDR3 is TGTGCCATCAGTGAGTCGGGGGCGCATTGGGACAATGAGCAGTTCTTC.

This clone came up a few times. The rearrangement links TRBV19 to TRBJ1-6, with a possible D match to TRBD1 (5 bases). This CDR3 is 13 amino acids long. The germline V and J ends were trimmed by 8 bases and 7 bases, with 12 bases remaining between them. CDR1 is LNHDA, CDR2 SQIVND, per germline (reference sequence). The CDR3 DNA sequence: TGTGCCAGTGAAGAGCAGGGAAATTCACCCCTCCACTTT. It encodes CASEEQGNSPLHF.

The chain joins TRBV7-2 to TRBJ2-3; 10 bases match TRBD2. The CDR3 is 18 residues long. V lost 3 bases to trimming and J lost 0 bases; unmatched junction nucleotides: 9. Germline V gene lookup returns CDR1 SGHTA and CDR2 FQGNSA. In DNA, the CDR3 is TGTGCCAGCAGCTTGTGGACTAGCGGCCAAACTAGCACAGATACGCAGTATTTT. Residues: CASSLWTSGQTSTDTQYF. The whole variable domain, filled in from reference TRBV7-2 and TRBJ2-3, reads GAGVSQSPSNKVTEKGKDVELRCDPISGHTALYWYRQSLGQGLEFLIYFQGNSAPDKSGLPSDRFSAERTGGSVSTLTIQRTQQEDSAVYLCASSLWTSGQTSTDTQYFGPGTRLTVL.

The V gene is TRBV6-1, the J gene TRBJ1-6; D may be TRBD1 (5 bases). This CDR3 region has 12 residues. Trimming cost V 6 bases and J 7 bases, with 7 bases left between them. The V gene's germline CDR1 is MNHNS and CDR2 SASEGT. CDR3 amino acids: CASRGVNSPLHF. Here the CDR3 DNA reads TGTGCCAGCAGGGGGGTCAATTCACCCCTCCACTTT.

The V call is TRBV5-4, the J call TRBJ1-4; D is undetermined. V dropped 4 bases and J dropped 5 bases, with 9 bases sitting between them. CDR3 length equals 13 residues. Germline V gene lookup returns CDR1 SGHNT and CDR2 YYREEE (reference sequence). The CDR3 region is CASSVNENEKLFF. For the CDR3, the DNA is TGTGCCAGCAGCGTGAATGAGAATGAAAAACTGTTTTTT.

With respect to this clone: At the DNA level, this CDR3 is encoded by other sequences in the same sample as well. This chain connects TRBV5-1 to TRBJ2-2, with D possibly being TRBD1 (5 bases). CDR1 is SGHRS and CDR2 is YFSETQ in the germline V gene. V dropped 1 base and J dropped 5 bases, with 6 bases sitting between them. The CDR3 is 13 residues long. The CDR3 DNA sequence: TGCGCCAGCAGCTTGCAGGGAACCGGGGAGCTGTTTTTT. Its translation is CASSLQGTGELFF.

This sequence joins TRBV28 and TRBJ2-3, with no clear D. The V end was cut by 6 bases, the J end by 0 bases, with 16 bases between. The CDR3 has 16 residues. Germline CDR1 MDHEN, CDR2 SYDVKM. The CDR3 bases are TGTGCCAGCAGCCCATCTCCAGGAGCTAGCACAGATACGCAGTATTTT. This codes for CASSPSPGASTDTQYF.

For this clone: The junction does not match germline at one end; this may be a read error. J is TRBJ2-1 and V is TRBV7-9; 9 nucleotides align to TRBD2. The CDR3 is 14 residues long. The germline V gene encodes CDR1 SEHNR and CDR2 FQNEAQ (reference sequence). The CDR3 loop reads CASRLAGANNEQFF. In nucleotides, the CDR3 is TGTGCCAGCAGGTTAGCGGGAGCTAACAATGAGCAGTTCTTC.

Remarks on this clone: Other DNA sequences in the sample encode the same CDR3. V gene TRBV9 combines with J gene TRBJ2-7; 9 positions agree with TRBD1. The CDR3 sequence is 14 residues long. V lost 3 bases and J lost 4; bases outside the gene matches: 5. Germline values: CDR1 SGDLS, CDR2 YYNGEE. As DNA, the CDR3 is TGTGCCAGCAGCGCCGGGACAGGGTTATACGAGCAGTACTTC. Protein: CASSAGTGLYEQYF. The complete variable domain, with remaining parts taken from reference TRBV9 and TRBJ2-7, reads DSGVTQTPKHLITATGQRVTLRCSPRSGDLSVYWYQQSLDQGLQFLIQYYNGEERAKGNILERFSAQQFPDLHSELNLSSLELGDSALYFCASSAGTGLYEQYFGPGTRLTVT.

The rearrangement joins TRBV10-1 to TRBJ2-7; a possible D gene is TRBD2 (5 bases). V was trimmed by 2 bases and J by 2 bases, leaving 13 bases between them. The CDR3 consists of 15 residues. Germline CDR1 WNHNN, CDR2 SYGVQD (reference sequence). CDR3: CASSEKAAPTYEQYF. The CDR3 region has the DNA TGCGCCAGCAGTGAGAAAGCGGCCCCTACCTACGAGCAGTACTTC.

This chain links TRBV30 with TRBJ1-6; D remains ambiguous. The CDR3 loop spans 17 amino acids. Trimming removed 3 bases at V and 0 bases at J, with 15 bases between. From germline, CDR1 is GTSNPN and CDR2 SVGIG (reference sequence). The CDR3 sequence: CAWRPPSGNSYNSPLHF. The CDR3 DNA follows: TGTGCCTGGAGACCTCCCTCAGGCAACTCCTATAATTCACCCCTCCACTTT.

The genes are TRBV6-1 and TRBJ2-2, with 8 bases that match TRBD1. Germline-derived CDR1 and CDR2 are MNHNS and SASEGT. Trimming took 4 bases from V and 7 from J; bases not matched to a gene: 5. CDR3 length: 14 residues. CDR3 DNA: TGTGCCAGCAGTGCCAGGGGGCGAGGCGGGGAGCTGTTTTTT. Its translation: CASSARGRGGELFF.

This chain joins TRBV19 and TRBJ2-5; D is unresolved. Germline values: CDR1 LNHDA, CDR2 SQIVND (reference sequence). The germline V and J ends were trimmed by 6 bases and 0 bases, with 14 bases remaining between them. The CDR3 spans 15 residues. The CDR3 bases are TGTGCCAGTAGATTGCAGGACCTGTACCAAGAGACCCAGTACTTC. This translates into CASRLQDLYQETQYF.

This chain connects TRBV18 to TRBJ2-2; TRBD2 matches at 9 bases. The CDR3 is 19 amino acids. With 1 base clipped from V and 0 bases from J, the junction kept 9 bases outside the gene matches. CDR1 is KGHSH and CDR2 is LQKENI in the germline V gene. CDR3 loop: CASSPRGLADRSNTGELFF. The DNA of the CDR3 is TGTGCCAGCTCACCACGGGGACTAGCCGACCGATCGAACACCGGGGAGCTGTTTTTT.

CDR3 sequence: CATSREGGGAPYEQYF. The CDR3 region has the DNA TGTGCCACCAGCAGAGAAGGAGGGGGCGCGCCCTACGAGCAGTACTTC. The chain is built from TRBV15 and TRBJ2-7; D possibly corresponds to TRBD1 (7 bases). The CDR3 contains 16 residues. The ends were cut back, 0 bases at V and 2 bases at J, with 14 bases in the middle. The V gene's germline CDR1 is LNHNV and CDR2 YYDKDF (reference sequence). Together with reference TRBV15 and TRBJ2-7, the CDR3 gives the full variable domain: DAMVIQNPRYQVTQFGKPVTLSCSQTLNHNVMYWYQQKSSQAPKLLFHYYDKDFNNEADTPDNFQSRRPNTSFCFLDIRSPGLGDTAMYLCATSREGGGAPYEQYFGPGTRLTVT.

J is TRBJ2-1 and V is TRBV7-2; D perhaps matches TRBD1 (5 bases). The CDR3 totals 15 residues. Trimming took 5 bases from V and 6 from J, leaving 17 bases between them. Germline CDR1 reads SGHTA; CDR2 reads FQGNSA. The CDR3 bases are TGTGCCAGCAGCCCACGCGCAGACAGACCCAATGAGCAGTTCTTC. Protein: CASSPRADRPNEQFF.